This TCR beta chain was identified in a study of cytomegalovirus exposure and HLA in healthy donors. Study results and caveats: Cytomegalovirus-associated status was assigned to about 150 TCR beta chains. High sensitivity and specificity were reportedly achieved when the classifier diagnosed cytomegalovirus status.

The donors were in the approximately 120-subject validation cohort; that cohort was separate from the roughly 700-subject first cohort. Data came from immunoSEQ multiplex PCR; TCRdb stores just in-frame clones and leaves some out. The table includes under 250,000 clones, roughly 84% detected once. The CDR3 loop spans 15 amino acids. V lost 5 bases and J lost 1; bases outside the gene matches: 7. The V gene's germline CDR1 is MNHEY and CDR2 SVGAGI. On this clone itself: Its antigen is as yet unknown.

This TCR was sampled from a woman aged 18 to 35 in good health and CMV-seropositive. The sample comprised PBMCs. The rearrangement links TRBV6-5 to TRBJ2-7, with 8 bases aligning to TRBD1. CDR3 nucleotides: TGTGCCAGCAGTCGTGCAGGGGGCAGGTCCTACGAGCAGTACTTC. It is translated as CASSRAGGRSYEQYF.